This is a list of T cell receptor beta chains from one sample in a study of T cell changes during pregnancy in multiple sclerosis. Data came from immunoSEQ multiplex PCR; TCRdb stores just in-frame clones and leaves some out. Here the sample spans approximately 80,000 clones, about 94% being singletons. Here the sequenced sample was peripheral blood, taken in the second trimester of pregnancy. These receptors originate from a female donor in good health, enrolled as a control in a pregnancy study. Each CDR3 is given with its conserved first and last residue. Fields, in order: J gene, V gene, D gene, clone size, CDR3 protein, CDR3 DNA. The D gene is left open where the match is weak. The size field is filled for only some rows; it gives once, few, many or a size class.

j_gene: TRBJ2-7
v_gene: TRBV7-2
d_gene: TRBD1
abundance: .
CDR3aa: CASSPQTGKSYEQYF
CDR3nt: TGTGCCAGCAGCCCACAGACAGGGAAGTCCTACGAGCAGTACTTC

j_gene: TRBJ2-3
v_gene: TRBV19
d_gene: .
abundance: .
CDR3aa: CASSIIADTQYF
CDR3nt: TGTGCCAGTAGTATAATCGCAGATACGCAGTATTTT

j_gene: TRBJ1-1
v_gene: TRBV5-1
d_gene: .
abundance: once
CDR3aa: CASSLVSGVSEAFF
CDR3nt: TGCGCCAGCAGCTTGGTTTCGGGGGTCTCTGAAGCTTTCTTT

j_gene: TRBJ1-5
v_gene: TRBV10-3
d_gene: TRBD1
abundance: .
CDR3aa: CAISESAGGNQPQHF
CDR3nt: TGTGCCATCAGTGAGTCGGCAGGGGGGAATCAGCCCCAGCATTTT

j_gene: TRBJ2-3
v_gene: TRBV7-3
d_gene: .
abundance: .
CDR3aa: CASSLISAGTDTQYF
CDR3nt: TGTGCCAGCAGCTTAATCTCGGCGGGCACAGATACGCAGTATTTT

j_gene: TRBJ1-4
v_gene: TRBV2
d_gene: TRBD1
abundance: .
CDR3aa: CASRVGTGQEKLFF
CDR3nt: TGTGCCAGCAGGGTTGGGACAGGGCAAGAAAAACTGTTTTTT

j_gene: TRBJ2-7
v_gene: TRBV30
d_gene: TRBD2
abundance: once
CDR3aa: CAWSVAGARDEQYF
CDR3nt: TGTGCCTGGAGTGTAGCGGGGGCGCGTGACGAGCAGTACTTC

j_gene: TRBJ1-1
v_gene: TRBV13
d_gene: TRBD1
abundance: .
CDR3aa: CASSFRGQGIDEAFF
CDR3nt: TGTGCCAGCAGCTTTCGGGGACAGGGAATCGATGAAGCTTTCTTT

j_gene: TRBJ2-3
v_gene: TRBV27
d_gene: .
abundance: .
CDR3aa: CASRDGLSTDTQYF
CDR3nt: TGTGCCAGCAGAGATGGACTAAGCACAGATACGCAGTATTTT

j_gene: TRBJ2-1
v_gene: TRBV6-4
d_gene: TRBD2
abundance: once
CDR3aa: CASSDSPSGGVYEQFF
CDR3nt: TGTGCCAGCAGTGACTCTCCTAGCGGGGGGGTTTATGAGCAGTTCTTC

j_gene: TRBJ1-5
v_gene: TRBV9
d_gene: TRBD1
abundance: .
CDR3aa: CASSPTGDNQPQHF
CDR3nt: TGTGCCAGCAGCCCCACAGGGGATAATCAGCCCCAGCATTTT

j_gene: TRBJ1-6
v_gene: TRBV9
d_gene: .
abundance: once
CDR3aa: CASSVALRDTDSPLHF
CDR3nt: TGTGCCAGCAGCGTAGCCCTCCGGGACACCGATTCACCCCTCCACTTT

j_gene: TRBJ2-7
v_gene: TRBV5-1
d_gene: TRBD1
abundance: .
CDR3aa: CASSLWDSTYEQYF
CDR3nt: TGCGCCAGCAGCTTGTGGGACAGCACCTACGAGCAGTACTTC

j_gene: TRBJ1-2
v_gene: TRBV18
d_gene: .
abundance: once
CDR3aa: CASSKGDRFYGYTF
CDR3nt: TGTGCCAGCTCAAAAGGAGACAGGTTCTATGGCTACACCTTC

j_gene: TRBJ1-5
v_gene: TRBV19
d_gene: TRBD1
abundance: .
CDR3aa: CASKGQSGASAQHF
CDR3nt: TGTGCCAGTAAGGGACAGAGTGGGGCCAGCGCCCAGCATTTT

j_gene: TRBJ2-1
v_gene: TRBV6-5
d_gene: TRBD2
abundance: .
CDR3aa: CASSATSGGMQFF
CDR3nt: TGTGCCAGCAGTGCGACTAGCGGGGGAATGCAGTTCTTC

j_gene: TRBJ1-6
v_gene: TRBV7-9
d_gene: .
abundance: .
CDR3aa: CASSLWGVKNSPLHF
CDR3nt: TGTGCCAGCAGCTTGTGGGGGGTAAAGAATTCACCCCTCCACTTT